This T cell receptor beta chain was captured by sequencing in a study of T cell responses to AZD1222 COVID-19 vaccine. Overall study findings and caveats: White British people made up most donors, females outnumbered males, and clonal diversity was possibly underestimated. CD4 TCRs linked to vaccination spanned spike, dominating at 160-218 and 743-854. Baseline seropositivity characterized only six or seven AZD1222 recipients. Rises in breadth and depth of Spike-specific TCRs came after two AZD1222 doses.

Germline CDR1 is SEHNR and CDR2 is FQNEAQ (reference sequence). This CDR3 contains 16 residues. Trimming removed 1 base at V and 5 bases at J, with 17 bases between. Points on this clone: Its matching antigen is unknown.

The protocol was immunoSEQ multiplex PCR, while the TCRdb copy is restricted to in-frame clones and leaves out a portion. The data show around 130,000 clones, with about 93% seen just once and roughly 6.6% held by the top ten. Here the sequenced sample was peripheral blood, taken on day 0 of AZD1222 vaccination. The TCR sequence derives from an adult in good health. The chain joins TRBV7-9 to TRBJ1-2; D is unclear. The CDR3 is CASSLVRAELNYGYTF. The CDR3 DNA follows: TGTGCCAGCAGCTTAGTTAGGGCAGAATTAAATTATGGCTACACCTTC.